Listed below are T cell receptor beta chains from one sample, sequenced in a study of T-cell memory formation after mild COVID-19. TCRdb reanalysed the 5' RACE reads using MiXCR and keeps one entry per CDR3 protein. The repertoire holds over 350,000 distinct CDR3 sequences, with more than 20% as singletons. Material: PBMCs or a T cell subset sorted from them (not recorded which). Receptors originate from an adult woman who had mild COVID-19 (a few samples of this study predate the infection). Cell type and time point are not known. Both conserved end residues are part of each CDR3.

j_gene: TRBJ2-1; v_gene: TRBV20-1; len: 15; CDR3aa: CSASSRTPGDNEQFF
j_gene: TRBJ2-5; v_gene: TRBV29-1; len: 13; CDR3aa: CSVRGPLQETQYF
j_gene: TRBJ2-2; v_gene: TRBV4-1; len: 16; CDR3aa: CASSQDVRGVAGELFF
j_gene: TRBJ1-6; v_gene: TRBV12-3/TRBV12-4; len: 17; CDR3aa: CASSPTGGRTENSPLHF
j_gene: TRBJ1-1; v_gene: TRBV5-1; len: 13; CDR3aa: CASSLQEFTEAFF
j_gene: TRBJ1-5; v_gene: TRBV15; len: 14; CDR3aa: CATSMWGDNQPQHF
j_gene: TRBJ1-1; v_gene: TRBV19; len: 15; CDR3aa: CASSIGAIRDTEAFF
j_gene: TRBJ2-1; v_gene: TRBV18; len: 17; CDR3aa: CASSPGLAGSSYNEQFF
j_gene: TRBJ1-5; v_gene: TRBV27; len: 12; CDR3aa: CASKGLNQPQHF
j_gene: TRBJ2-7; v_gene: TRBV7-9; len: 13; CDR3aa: CASTPDSSYEQYF
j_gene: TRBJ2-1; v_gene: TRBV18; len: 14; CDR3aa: CASSPLGAHNEQFF
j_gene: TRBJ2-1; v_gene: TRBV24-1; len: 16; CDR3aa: CATSDLRSTGNNEQFF
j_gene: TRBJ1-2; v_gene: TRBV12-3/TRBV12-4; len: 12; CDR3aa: CAITRSAYGYTF
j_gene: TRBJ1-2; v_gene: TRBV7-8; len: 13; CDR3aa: CASSLAALYGYTF
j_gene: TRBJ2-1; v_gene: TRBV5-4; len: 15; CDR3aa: CASSLVRGGQDEQFF
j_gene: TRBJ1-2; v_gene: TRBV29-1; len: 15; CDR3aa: CSVPDAGFANYGYTF
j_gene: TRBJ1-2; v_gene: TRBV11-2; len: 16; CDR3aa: CASRTLRERGRGGYTF
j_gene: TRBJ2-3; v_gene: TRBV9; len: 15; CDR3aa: CASSVGGMYTDTQYF
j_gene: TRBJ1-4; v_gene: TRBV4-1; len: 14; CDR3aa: CASSPGGVVEKLFF
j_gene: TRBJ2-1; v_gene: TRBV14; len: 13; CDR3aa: CASSPDYYNEQFF
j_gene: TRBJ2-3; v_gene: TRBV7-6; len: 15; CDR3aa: CASSLGGLAGDTQYF